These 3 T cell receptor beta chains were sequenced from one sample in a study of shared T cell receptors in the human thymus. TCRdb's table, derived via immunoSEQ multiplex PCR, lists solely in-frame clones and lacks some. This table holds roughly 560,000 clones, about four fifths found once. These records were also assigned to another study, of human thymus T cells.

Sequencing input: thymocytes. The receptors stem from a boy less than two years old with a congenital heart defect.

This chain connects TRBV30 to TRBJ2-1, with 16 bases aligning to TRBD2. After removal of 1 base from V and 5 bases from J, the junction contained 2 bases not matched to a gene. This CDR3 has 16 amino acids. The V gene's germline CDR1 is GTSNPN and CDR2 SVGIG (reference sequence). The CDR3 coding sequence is TGTGCCTGGAGTGCTGGGACTAGCGGGAGGGACAATGAGCAGTTCTTC. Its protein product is CAWSAGTSGRDNEQFF.

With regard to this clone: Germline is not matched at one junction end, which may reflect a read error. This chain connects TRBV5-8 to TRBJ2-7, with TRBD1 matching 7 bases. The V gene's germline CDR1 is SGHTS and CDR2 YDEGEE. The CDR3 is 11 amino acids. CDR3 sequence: CASSPGQAGSF. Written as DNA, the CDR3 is TGTGCCAGCAGCCCTGGACAGGCCGGGTCCTTC.

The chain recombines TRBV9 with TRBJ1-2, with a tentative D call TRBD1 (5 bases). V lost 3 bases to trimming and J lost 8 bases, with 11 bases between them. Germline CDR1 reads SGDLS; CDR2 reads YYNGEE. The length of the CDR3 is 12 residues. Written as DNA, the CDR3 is TGTGCCAGCAGCGGGGGGGGGATAGGCTACACCTTC. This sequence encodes CASSGGGIGYTF.